Described below is a single T cell receptor (beta chain) sequence and its context. Its specificity is not known. The data are from a study of shared clonotypes between healthy human individuals. Whole-study context: Serving as donors were a couple of women and three men, whose ages spanned 18 to 49. Overall study findings and caveats: Richness estimates generally favored naive over memory subsets. Shared clonotypes across all four donors exceeded non-shared ones in generation probability.

Using immunoSEQ multiplex PCR, the repertoire was profiled, and TCRdb retains in-frame clones only, with some absent. The sample contains 550,000 to 850,000 clones, just under 75% of which appear only once. Recent acute infections and vaccinations were absent in the healthy HIV-negative adult donors. The germline V gene encodes CDR1 SGHTA and CDR2 FQGTGA. CDR3 length: 16 residues. Trimming removed 5 bases from V and 0 bases from J, with 15 bases in between. The source of this sequence is a woman between 25 and 40 years old in good health. The sequenced sample was memory CD4+ T cells sorted from blood. Subset meaning: CD45RA-negative fraction. The chain recombines TRBV7-3 with TRBJ2-3; D is perhaps TRBD1 (6 bases). The CDR3 region has the DNA TGTGCCAGCAGCCCCAGGGGCGACCTAAGCACAGATACGCAGTATTTT. Amino acids: CASSPRGDLSTDTQYF.